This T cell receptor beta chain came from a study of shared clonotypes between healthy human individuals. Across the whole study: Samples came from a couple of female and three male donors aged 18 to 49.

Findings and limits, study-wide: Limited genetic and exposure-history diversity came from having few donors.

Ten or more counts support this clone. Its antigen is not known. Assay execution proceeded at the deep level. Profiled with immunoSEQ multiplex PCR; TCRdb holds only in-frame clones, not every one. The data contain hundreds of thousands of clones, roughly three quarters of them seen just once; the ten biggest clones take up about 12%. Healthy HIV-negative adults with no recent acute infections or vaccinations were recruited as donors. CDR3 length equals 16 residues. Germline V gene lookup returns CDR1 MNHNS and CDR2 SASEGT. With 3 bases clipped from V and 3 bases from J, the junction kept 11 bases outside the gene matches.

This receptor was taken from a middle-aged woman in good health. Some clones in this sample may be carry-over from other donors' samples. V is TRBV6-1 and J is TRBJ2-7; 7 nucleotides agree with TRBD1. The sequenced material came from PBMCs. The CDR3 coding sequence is TGTGCCAGCAGTGATCCCAGACAGGGAGTGAGCTACGAGCAGTACTTC. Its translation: CASSDPRQGVSYEQYF.